The 5 T cell receptor beta chains listed next were all sequenced from one sample in a study of cytomegalovirus exposure and HLA in healthy donors. Researchers ran the PCR with 60 Vbeta and 13 Jbeta primers. Profiling relied on immunoSEQ multiplex PCR, and the TCRdb table lists in-frame clones only, not all of them. This sample yields under 250,000 clones, of which approximately 85% are seen a single time; less than 2.5% belongs to the top ten. Material for sequencing was PBMCs. These receptors were collected from a woman between 45 and 65 years old in good health and CMV-seronegative.

The J gene is TRBJ1-5, the V gene TRBV18; weak D call: TRBD1 (6 bases). The CDR3 length is 13 residues. CDR1 is KGHSH and CDR2 is LQKENI in the germline V gene. Trimming removed 5 bases from V and 2 bases from J, with 7 bases in between. The CDR3 nucleotides read TGTGCCAGCTCAACAGGGCGCAATCAGCCCCAGCATTTT. This gives the protein CASSTGRNQPQHF.

The V and J genes are TRBV6-6 and TRBJ2-7; 7 bases are a match to TRBD2. There are 13 residues in the CDR3. V dropped 2 bases and J dropped 5; count of bases not matched to a gene: 3. CDR1 and CDR2 (germline): MNHNY, SVGAGI (reference sequence). This CDR3 is CASSYPGTNEQYF. The CDR3 DNA is TGTGCCAGCAGTTACCCTGGGACTAACGAGCAGTACTTC.

This clone has a single count. The rearrangement links TRBV7-9 to TRBJ2-3; tentative D call: TRBD2 (6 bases). The CDR3 is 14 residues long. Germline CDR1 is SEHNR and CDR2 is FQNEAQ (reference sequence). V shed 6 bases and J shed 0 bases, with 10 bases lying between them. The chain's CDR3 is CASSPTSSTDTQYF. The CDR3 DNA follows: TGTGCCAGCAGTCCTACTAGCAGCACAGATACGCAGTATTTT.

This clone was counted once. The gene calls are TRBV4-1 and TRBJ2-4; 11 nucleotides align to TRBD2. The CDR3 spans 18 residues. CDR1 and CDR2 from the germline V gene are MGHRA and YSYEKL. V dropped 4 bases and J dropped 3; count of bases not matched to a gene: 11. The CDR3 sequence is CASSPTSGRSSVKNIQYF. The CDR3 nucleotides are TGCGCCAGCAGCCCCACTAGCGGGAGATCGTCGGTCAAAAACATTCAGTACTTC.

This chain uses TRBV2 with TRBJ2-5; D perhaps matches TRBD1 (5 bases). Germline assignment: CDR1 SNHLY and CDR2 FYNNEI. V gave up 8 bases and J gave up 1 base, with 11 bases separating them. The CDR3 is 13 amino acids. DNA of the CDR3: TGTGCCAGCGGGGCCCCGCTCCAAGAGACCCAGTACTTC. Translating gives CASGAPLQETQYF.